This T cell receptor (beta chain) comes out of a study of blood T cell repertoires in COVID-19. On the study more broadly: Whether acute or convalescent, the COVID-19 samples came from the United States, Italy and Spain.

Trimming removed 5 bases from V and 7 bases from J; junction bases left unmatched: 10. CDR3 size: 16 residues. The germline gives CDR1 PRHDT, CDR2 FYEKMQ (reference sequence). Using immunoSEQ multiplex PCR, the repertoire was profiled, and TCRdb retains in-frame clones only, with some absent. The sample yields around 250,000 clones, around 90% seen once. Cohorts were determined from participant-reported clinical history. Specimen: PBMCs or T cells enriched from blood (not recorded which). The sequence was collected from a human donor in a cohort exposed to, infected with or recovered from COVID-19 (not recorded which). The donor label of this sample is uncertain. This chain joins TRBV13 and TRBJ2-1, with 11 positions matching TRBD1. The CDR3 is CASSPPTGTGGNEQFF. The DNA for the CDR3 is TGTGCCAGCAGCCCCCCGACCGGGACAGGGGGTAATGAGCAGTTCTTC.